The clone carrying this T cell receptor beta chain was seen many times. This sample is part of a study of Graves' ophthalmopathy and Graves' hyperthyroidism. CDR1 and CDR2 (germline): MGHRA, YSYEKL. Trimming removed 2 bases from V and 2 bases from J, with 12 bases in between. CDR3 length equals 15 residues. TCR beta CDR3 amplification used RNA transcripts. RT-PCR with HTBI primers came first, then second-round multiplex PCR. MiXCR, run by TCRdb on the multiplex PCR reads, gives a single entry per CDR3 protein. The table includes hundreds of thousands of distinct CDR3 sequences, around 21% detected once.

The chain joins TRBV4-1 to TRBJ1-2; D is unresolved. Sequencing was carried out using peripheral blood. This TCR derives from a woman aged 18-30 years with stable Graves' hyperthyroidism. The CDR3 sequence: CASSQWVELNYGYTF. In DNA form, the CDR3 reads TGCGCCAGCAGCCAATGGGTGGAGTTAAACTATGGCTACACCTTC.